The 12 T cell receptor beta chains in this list originate from one sample, sequenced in a study of blood T cell repertoires in COVID-19. Generated by immunoSEQ multiplex PCR, the TCRdb table keeps only in-frame clones and is missing some. The sample holds around 310,000 clones, about nine tenths seen once. Specimen: PBMCs or T cells enriched from blood (not recorded which). The source is a woman between 35 and 50 years old who had recovered from COVID-19.

V gene TRBV9 combines with J gene TRBJ2-7; 12 nucleotides agree with TRBD2. This CDR3 is 17 amino acids long. Germline CDR1 SGDLS, CDR2 YYNGEE. V was pared by 2 bases and J by 7 bases, with 13 bases of the junction left unmatched. The CDR3 region has the DNA TGTGCCAGCAGCGTGCTAGCGGGAGGGCCCACCTTATCGGAGCAGTACTTC. Translating it yields CASSVLAGGPTLSEQYF.

The chain carries TRBV11-2 and TRBJ1-2; D is perhaps TRBD1 (6 bases). This CDR3 has 14 amino acids. V was trimmed by 4 bases and J by 2 bases, leaving 11 bases between them. CDR1 is SGHAT and CDR2 is FQNNGV in the germline V gene. CDR3 region: CASSSGQTNYGYTF. CDR3 coding DNA: TGTGCCAGCAGCTCCGGACAGACAAACTATGGCTACACCTTC.

The rearrangement uses TRBV2 and TRBJ2-5; a possible D gene is TRBD2 (6 bases). The length of the CDR3 is 13 residues. V gave up 2 bases and J gave up 5 bases, with 9 bases separating them. From germline, CDR1 is SNHLY and CDR2 FYNNEI. CDR3 sequence (DNA): TGTGCCAGCAGTGAACTGGAGGGGGAGACCCAGTACTTC. Translating it yields CASSELEGETQYF. Complete variable domain (other parts from reference TRBV2 and TRBJ2-5): EPEVTQTPSHQVTQMGQEVILRCVPISNHLYFYWYRQILGQKVEFLVSFYNNEISEKSEIFDDQFSVERPDGSNFTLKIRSTKLEDSAMYFCASSELEGETQYFGPGTRLLVL.

DNA for the CDR3: TGTGCCAGCAGCTTCGGCGGGGGGGGTTCTTACTTC. Translation: CASSFGGGGSYF. The chain couples TRBV11-2 to TRBJ2-5, with TRBD2 matching over 9 bases. The CDR3 has 12 amino acids. Unmatched junction bases numbered 7, after V lost 3 bases and J lost 14 bases. Per germline, CDR1 SGHAT and CDR2 FQNNGV.

The chain links TRBV30 to TRBJ1-1; tentative D call: TRBD1 (5 bases). Trimming stripped 2 bases from V and 2 bases from J, with 9 bases between. Germline V gives CDR1 GTSNPN, CDR2 SVGIG (reference sequence). CDR3 length equals 13 residues. The DNA of the CDR3 is TGTGCCTGGAGTAGTGACAGTAACACTGAAGCTTTCTTT. This translates into CAWSSDSNTEAFF.

This chain joins TRBV29-1 and TRBJ1-1; 7 bases agree with TRBD1. V shed 6 bases and J 8 bases; nucleotides not matched to a gene: 12. Germline V lookup: CDR1 SQVTM, CDR2 ANQGSEA. This CDR3 spans 13 amino acids. The DNA for the CDR3 is TGCAGCGTGGACCATTGGCAGACAGGGGAAGCTTTCTTT. Its translation: CSVDHWQTGEAFF. The full variable domain, with the rest looked up from reference TRBV29-1 and TRBJ1-1, is SAVISQKPSRDICQRGTSLTIQCQVDSQVTMMFWYRQQPGQSLTLIATANQGSEATYESGFVIDKFPISRPNLTFSTLTVSNMSPEDSSIYLCSVDHWQTGEAFFGQGTRLTVV.

The chain links TRBV25-1 to TRBJ2-7, with a weak D call TRBD1 (6 bases). The CDR3 is 13 residues long. Germline loops: CDR1 MGHDK, CDR2 SYGVNS. V was cut by 3 bases and J by 3 bases, with 9 bases left in between. CDR3 residues: CASSEQGGYEQYF. The CDR3 DNA follows: TGTGCCAGCAGTGAGCAAGGGGGCTACGAGCAGTACTTC.

Ten or more counts support this clone. V is TRBV5-8 and J is TRBJ1-1; D might be TRBD1 (6 bases). Trimming pared 5 bases from V and 7 bases from J, leaving 12 bases between. Germline V gene sequence: CDR1 SGHTS, CDR2 YDEGEE. This CDR3 has 12 residues. The CDR3 bases are TGTGCCAGCAGTCTAGGACAGTATGAAGCTTTCTTT. Its protein is CASSLGQYEAFF.

This rearrangement joins TRBV7-3 to TRBJ2-1, with 10 positions matching TRBD2. The CDR3 covers 16 residues. Trimming removed 1 base from V and 9 bases from J; junction bases left unmatched: 9. Germline loops: CDR1 SGHTA, CDR2 FQGTGA. CDR3 region: CASSLSPAGGPGEQFF. DNA of the CDR3: TGTGCCAGCAGCTTAAGCCCAGCGGGAGGGCCAGGTGAGCAGTTCTTC.

The V and J genes are TRBV19 and TRBJ2-6, with D maybe TRBD1 (5 bases). This CDR3 has 16 amino acids. CDR1 is LNHDA and CDR2 is SQIVND in the germline V gene (reference sequence). The V gene lost 4 bases and the J gene lost 5 bases, with 15 bases spanning the gap. The CDR3 is CASSTLQAGRANVLTF. The CDR3 DNA reads as TGTGCCAGTAGTACCTTGCAGGCAGGGAGGGCCAACGTCCTGACTTTC.

The chain has TRBV7-2 and TRBJ2-3; D remains unclear. CDR3 length: 17 amino acids. Trimming left V 3 bases short and J 0 bases short, with 16 bases between. Germline CDR1 SGHTA, CDR2 FQGNSA. CDR3 bases: TGTGCCAGCAGCTTTGAGAGGCCTGAGACTAGCACAGATACGCAGTATTTT. As protein: CASSFERPETSTDTQYF.

J is TRBJ2-1 and V is TRBV5-6; tentatively, D is TRBD1 (6 bases). V lost 0 bases to trimming and J lost 5 bases, with 12 bases between them. The CDR3 runs 15 residues. The germline V gene has CDR1 SGHDT and CDR2 YYEEEE. CDR3: CASSLGQARDNEQFF. The CDR3 region has the DNA TGTGCCAGCAGCTTGGGACAGGCTCGGGACAATGAGCAGTTCTTC.